This T cell receptor (beta chain) was sequenced during a study of beta chain features in type 1 diabetes. Study background: There were 107,917,701 sorted cells examined across all samples. The study's findings and limits: For Type 1 diabetes patients, all four CD4+ subsets carried TCRB CDR3s that were moderately but significantly shorter. The study found that naive, central memory and Treg TCRB repertoires appeared more similar in patients than in healthy donors.

Remarks on this clone: Its antigen remains unknown.

Between the trimmed V and J ends, which lost 0 bases and 1 base, there was a span of 0 bases. This CDR3 is 12 amino acids long. Germline V CDR1 and CDR2: LGHNA, YNFKEQ. Sequenced material consisted of expressed TCRB transcripts (all of the isolated RNA was reverse transcribed). Using immunoSEQ multiplex PCR, the repertoire was profiled, and TCRdb retains in-frame clones only, with some absent. In the table there are 600,000 to 650,000 clones, about 14% of which are singletons. This chain uses TRBV4-2 with TRBJ2-5, with D uncertain. Sequenced: naive CD4+ T cells from blood. This clonotype was obtained from a man aged 18 to 29 in good health. As DNA, the CDR3 is TGTGCCAGCAGCCAAGACCAAGAGACCCAGTACTTC. This codes for CASSQDQETQYF.